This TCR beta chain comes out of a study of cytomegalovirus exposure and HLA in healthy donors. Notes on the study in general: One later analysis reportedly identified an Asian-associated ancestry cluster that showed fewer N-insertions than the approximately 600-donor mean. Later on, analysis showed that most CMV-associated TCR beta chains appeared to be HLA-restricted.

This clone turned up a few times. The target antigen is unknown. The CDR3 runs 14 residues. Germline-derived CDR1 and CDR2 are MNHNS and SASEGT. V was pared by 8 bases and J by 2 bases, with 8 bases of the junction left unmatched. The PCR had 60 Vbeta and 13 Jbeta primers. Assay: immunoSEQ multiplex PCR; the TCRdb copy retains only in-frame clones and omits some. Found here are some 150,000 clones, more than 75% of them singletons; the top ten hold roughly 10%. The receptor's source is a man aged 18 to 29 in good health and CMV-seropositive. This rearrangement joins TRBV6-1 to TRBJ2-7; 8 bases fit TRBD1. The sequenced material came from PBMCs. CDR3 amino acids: CASGSDRGAYEQYF. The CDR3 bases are TGTGCCAGCGGAAGTGACAGGGGCGCCTACGAGCAGTACTTC.